This T cell receptor (beta chain) emerged from a study of identical twins. This clonotype was counted at least ten times. Its antigen is not known. Healthy Caucasians made up all donors. The V gene's germline CDR1 is SQVTM and CDR2 ANQGSEA. The CDR3 totals 13 residues. The V gene lost 5 bases and the J gene lost 2 bases, with 12 bases spanning the gap. A universal primer site was created by template switching, with the cDNA bearing unique molecular identifiers. MiXCR, applied by TCRdb to the 5' RACE reads, yields one record per CDR3 protein. This table holds around 450,000 distinct CDR3 sequences, 13% to 15% found once. Study-wide findings and caveats: Some out-of-frame alpha sequences were shared by twins, and these showed excess low generation probability. Twin pairs had excess sharing that was weaker in beta out-of-frame sequences.

These data also formed part of another study, on yellow fever vaccine responses in identical twins.

This TCR was sampled from a woman aged 18-29 years in good health. The rearrangement uses TRBV29-1 and TRBJ2-5; no definite D call. The material sequenced was CD4+ T cells sorted from blood. In DNA, the CDR3 is TGCAGCGTTTCCCGACGAACACAAGAGACCCAGTACTTC. Translation: CSVSRRTQETQYF.